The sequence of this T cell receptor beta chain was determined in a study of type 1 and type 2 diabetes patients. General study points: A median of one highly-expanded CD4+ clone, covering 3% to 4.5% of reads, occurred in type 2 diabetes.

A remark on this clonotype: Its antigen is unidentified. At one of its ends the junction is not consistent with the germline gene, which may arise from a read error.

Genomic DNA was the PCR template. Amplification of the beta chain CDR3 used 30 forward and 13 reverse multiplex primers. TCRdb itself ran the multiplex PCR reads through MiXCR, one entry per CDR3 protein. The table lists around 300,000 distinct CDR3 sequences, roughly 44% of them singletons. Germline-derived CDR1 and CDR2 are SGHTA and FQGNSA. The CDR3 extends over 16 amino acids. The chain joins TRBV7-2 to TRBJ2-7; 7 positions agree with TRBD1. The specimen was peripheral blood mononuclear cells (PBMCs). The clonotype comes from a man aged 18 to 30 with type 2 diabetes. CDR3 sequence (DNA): TGTGCCAGCAGCTCCCGGACCGGGACAGTCTCCCACGAGCAGTACTTC. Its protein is CASSSRTGTVSHEQYF. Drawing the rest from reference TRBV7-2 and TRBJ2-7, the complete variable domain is GAGVSQSPSNKVTEKGKDVELRCDPISGHTALYWYRQSLGQGLEFLIYFQGNSAPDKSGLPSDRFSAERTGGSVSTLTIQRTQQEDSAVYLCASSSRTGTVSHEQYFGPGTRLTVT.